A selection of T cell receptor beta chains follows, all from one sample in a study of blood T cell repertoires in COVID-19. Only in-frame clones appear in the TCRdb table, and some are missing; sequencing was by immunoSEQ multiplex PCR. The sample has roughly 63,000 clones, about 88% seen once. Input material: peripheral blood. These receptors all stem from a man in his forties or fifties with active COVID-19. Each CDR3 is given without its conserved first and last residue.

TRBV30,TRBJ2-3,AWSERAGRDTQY
TRBV12-5,TRBJ2-7,ASGLGQGSYEQY
TRBV18,TRBJ2-7,ASSPPGTVDGEQY
TRBV9,TRBJ2-3,ASSELAGGLNTQY
TRBV27,TRBJ2-3,ASWAIPSTDTQY
TRBV5-1,TRBJ1-6,ASSLQGYNSPLH
TRBV7-9,TRBJ1-3,ASSYPTGKEENTIY
TRBV25-1,TRBJ2-7,ATRQGIGSYEQY
TRBV24-1,TRBJ1-4,ATSDSYPIDFNEKLF
TRBV5-1,TRBJ2-7,ASSLGAGNEQY
TRBV11-2,TRBJ1-2,ASSSAQGGYGYT
TRBV6-2/TRBV6-3,TRBJ2-4,ASSVSGVWGIQY
TRBV4-1,TRBJ1-5,ASSQDENRRNQPQH
TRBV30,TRBJ1-3,AWRERGTGNTIY
TRBV3-1/TRBV3-2,TRBJ2-3,ASSRAGGPGDTQY
TRBV4-1,TRBJ1-2,ASSQDRRGGPPATSMAYT
TRBV10-3,TRBJ2-3,AISGTRESSDTQY
TRBV2,TRBJ1-2,ASSEVVSGYT
TRBV11-3,TRBJ2-1,ASSFYGTGDDEQF
TRBV10-3,TRBJ2-1,AISESTGQAYNEQF
TRBV5-1,TRBJ1-6,ASSLEARKNSPLH
TRBV19,TRBJ2-7,ASSPNGGPHYEQY
TRBV6-1,TRBJ1-5,ASSEWEGHQPQH
TRBV11-2,TRBJ2-5,ASTNSPVQETQY
TRBV7-9,TRBJ1-1,ASSRDMRDTEAF